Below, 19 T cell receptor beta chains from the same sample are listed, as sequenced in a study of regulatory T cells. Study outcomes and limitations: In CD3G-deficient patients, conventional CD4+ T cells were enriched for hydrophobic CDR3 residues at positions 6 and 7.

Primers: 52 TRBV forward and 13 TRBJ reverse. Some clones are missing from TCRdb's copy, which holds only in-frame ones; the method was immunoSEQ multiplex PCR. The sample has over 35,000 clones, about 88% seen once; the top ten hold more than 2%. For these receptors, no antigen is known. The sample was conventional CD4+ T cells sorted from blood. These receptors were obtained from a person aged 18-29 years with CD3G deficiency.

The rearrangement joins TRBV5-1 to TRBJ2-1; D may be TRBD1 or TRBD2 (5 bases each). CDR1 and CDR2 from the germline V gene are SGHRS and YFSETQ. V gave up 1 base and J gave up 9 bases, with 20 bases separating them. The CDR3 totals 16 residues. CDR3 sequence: CASSLSGFWGNGEQFF. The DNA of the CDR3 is TGCGCCAGCAGCTTGTCAGGCTTTTGGGGGAACGGTGAGCAGTTCTTC. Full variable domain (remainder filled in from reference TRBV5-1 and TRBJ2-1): KAGVTQTPRYLIKTRGQQVTLSCSPISGHRSVSWYQQTPGQGLQFLFEYFSETQRNKGNFPGRFSGRQFSNSRSEMNVSTLELGDSALYLCASSLSGFWGNGEQFFGPGTRLTVL.

CDR3 nucleotides: TGCGCCAGCAGCTTGGAGGGAGTGAACACTGAAGCTTTCTTT. Protein: CASSLEGVNTEAFF. This chain uses TRBV5-1 with TRBJ1-1; no clear D. Trimming shortened V by 0 bases and J by 0 bases, and 6 bases separated the two germline ends. CDR3 length: 14 amino acids. Germline V gives CDR1 SGHRS, CDR2 YFSETQ.

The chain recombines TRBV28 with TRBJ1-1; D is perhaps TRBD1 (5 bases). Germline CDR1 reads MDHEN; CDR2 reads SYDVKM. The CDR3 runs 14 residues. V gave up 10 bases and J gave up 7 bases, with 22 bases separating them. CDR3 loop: CATRGGLEISEAFF. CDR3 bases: TGTGCCACACGTGGGGGATTAGAGATAAGTGAAGCTTTCTTT. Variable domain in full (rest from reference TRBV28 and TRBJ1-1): DVKVTQSSRYLVKRTGEKVFLECVQDMDHENMFWYRQDPGLGLRLIYFSYDVKMKEKGDIPEGYSVSREKKERFSLILESASTNQTSMYLCATRGGLEISEAFFGQGTRLTVV.

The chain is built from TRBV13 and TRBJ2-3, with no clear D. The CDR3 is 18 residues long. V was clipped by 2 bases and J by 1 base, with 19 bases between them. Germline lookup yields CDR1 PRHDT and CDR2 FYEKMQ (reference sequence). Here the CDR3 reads CASSLRPLLISGTDTQYF. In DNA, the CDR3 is TGTGCCAGCAGCTTACGCCCCTTACTAATTTCGGGCACAGATACGCAGTATTTT.

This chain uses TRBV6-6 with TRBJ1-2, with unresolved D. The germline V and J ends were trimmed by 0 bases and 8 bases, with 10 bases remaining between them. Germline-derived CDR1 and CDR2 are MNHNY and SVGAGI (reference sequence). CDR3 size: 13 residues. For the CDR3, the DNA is TGTGCCAGCAGTTACTCGAAAGTGACCGGCTACACCTTC. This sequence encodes CASSYSKVTGYTF.

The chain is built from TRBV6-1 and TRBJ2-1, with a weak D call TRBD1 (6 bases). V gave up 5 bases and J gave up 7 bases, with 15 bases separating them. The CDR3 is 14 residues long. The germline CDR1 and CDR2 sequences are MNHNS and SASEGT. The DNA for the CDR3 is TGTGCCAGCAGTCGGGACACCTTAAGAAATGAGCAGTTCTTC. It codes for CASSRDTLRNEQFF.

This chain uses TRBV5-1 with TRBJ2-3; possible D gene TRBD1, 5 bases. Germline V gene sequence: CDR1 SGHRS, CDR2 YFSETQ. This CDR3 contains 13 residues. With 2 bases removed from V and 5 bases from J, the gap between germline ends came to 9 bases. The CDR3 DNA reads TGCGCCAGCAGCTTCCAGGGTCAAGATACGCAGTATTTT. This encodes CASSFQGQDTQYF. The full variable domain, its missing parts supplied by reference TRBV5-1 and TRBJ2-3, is KAGVTQTPRYLIKTRGQQVTLSCSPISGHRSVSWYQQTPGQGLQFLFEYFSETQRNKGNFPGRFSGRQFSNSRSEMNVSTLELGDSALYLCASSFQGQDTQYFGPGTRLTVL.

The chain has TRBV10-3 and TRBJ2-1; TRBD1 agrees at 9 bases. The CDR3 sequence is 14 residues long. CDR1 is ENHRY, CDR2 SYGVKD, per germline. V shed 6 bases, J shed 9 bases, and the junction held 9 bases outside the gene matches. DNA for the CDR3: TGTGCCATCAGCCCCGGGACAGGGATTCGTGAGCAGTTCTTC. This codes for CAISPGTGIREQFF.

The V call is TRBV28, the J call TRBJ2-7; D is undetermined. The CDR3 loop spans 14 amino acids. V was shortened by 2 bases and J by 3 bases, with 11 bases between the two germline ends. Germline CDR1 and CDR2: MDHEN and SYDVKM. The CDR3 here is CASSLTDSFYEQYF. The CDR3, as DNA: TGTGCCAGCAGTTTAACAGATAGCTTCTACGAGCAGTACTTC. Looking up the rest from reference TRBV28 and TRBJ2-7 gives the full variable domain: DVKVTQSSRYLVKRTGEKVFLECVQDMDHENMFWYRQDPGLGLRLIYFSYDVKMKEKGDIPEGYSVSREKKERFSLILESASTNQTSMYLCASSLTDSFYEQYFGPGTRLTVT.

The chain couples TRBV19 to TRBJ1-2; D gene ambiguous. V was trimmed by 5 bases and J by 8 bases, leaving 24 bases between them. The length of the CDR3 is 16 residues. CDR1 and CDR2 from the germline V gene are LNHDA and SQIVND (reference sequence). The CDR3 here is CASSSYPRDPEGGYTF. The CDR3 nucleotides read TGTGCCAGTAGTTCCTACCCACGAGACCCGGAAGGGGGCTACACCTTC.

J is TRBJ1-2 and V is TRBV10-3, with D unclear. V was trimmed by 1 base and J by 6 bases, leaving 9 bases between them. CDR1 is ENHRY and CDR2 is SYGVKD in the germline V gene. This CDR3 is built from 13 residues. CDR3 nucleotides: TGTGCCATCAGTGAGTACGGGAGCCATGGCTACACCTTC. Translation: CAISEYGSHGYTF.

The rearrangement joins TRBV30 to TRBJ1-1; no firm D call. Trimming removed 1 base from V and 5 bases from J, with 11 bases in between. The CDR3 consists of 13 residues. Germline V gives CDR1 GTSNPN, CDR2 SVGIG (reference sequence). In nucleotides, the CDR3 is TGTGCCTGGAGTGCAGGTAGGAGAACTGAAGCTTTCTTT. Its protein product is CAWSAGRRTEAFF. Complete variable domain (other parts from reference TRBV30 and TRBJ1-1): SQTIHQWPATLVQPVGSPLSLECTVEGTSNPNLYWYRQAAGRGLQLLFYSVGIGQISSEVPQNLSASRPQDRQFILSSKKLLLSDSGFYLCAWSAGRRTEAFFGQGTRLTVV.

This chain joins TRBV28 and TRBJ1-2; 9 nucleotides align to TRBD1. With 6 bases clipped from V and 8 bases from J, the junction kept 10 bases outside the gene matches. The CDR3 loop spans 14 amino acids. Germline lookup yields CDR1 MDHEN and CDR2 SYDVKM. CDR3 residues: CASSAGTGSGGYTF. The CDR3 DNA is TGTGCCAGCAGCGCGGGGACAGGGTCGGGAGGCTACACCTTC.

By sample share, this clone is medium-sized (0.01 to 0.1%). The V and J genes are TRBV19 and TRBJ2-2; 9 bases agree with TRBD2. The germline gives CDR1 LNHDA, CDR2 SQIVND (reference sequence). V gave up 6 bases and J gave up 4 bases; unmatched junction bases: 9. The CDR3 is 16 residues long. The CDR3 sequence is CASRTSGLATTGELFF. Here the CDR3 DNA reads TGTGCCAGTAGGACCTCGGGACTAGCCACCACCGGGGAGCTGTTTTTT.

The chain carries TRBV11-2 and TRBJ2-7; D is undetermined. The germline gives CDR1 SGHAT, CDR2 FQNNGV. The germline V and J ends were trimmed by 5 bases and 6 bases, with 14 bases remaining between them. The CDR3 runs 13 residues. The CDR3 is CASSIRQALEQYF. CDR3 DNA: TGTGCCAGCAGCATTAGACAAGCCCTCGAGCAGTACTTC.

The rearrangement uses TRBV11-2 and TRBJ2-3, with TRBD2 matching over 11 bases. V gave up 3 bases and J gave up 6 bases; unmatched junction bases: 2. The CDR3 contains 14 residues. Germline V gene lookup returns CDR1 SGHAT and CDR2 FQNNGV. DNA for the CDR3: TGTGCCAGCAGCTTGGGACTAGCGGCGGATACGCAGTATTTT. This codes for CASSLGLAADTQYF.

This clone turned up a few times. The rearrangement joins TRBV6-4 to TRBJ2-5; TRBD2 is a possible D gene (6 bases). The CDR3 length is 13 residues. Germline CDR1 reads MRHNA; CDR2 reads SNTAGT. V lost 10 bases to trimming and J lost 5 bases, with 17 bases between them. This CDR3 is CATPPEGRETQYF. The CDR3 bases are TGTGCCACCCCCCCCGAGGGGAGGGAGACCCAGTACTTC.

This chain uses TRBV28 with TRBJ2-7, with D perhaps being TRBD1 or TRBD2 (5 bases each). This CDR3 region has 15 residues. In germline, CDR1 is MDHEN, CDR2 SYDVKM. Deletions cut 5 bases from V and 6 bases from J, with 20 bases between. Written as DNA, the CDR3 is TGTGCCAGCAGTACTGCCGGGACGGGGAGTCGCGAGCAGTACTTC. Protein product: CASSTAGTGSREQYF.

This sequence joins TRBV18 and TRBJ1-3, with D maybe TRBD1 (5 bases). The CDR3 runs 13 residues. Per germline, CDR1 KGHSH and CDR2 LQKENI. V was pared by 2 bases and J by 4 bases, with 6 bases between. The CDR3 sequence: CASSPGTGNTIYF. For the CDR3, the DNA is TGTGCCAGCTCACCAGGGACCGGAAACACCATATATTTT.